Listed below are T cell receptor beta chains from one sample, sequenced in a study of cytomegalovirus exposure and HLA in healthy donors. TCRdb's copy holds only in-frame clones and misses some; the assay was immunoSEQ multiplex PCR. The table includes 110,000 to 150,000 clones, around 78% detected once. The sequenced sample consisted of PBMCs. These receptor sequences come from a woman under 30 in good health and CMV-seropositive. The CDR3 runs from the conserved cysteine through the conserved F or W. The D gene is left open where the match is weak. The size entry is marked missing in some rows and otherwise reads once, few, many or a size class.

CDR3aa | CDR3nt | v_gene | abundance | j_gene | d_gene
CATSMDRGQYEQYF | TGTGCCACCAGCATGGACAGGGGGCAATACGAGCAGTACTTC | TRBV15 | - | TRBJ2-7 | TRBD1
CASSLGGLGTEAFF | TGTGCCAGCAGCTTGGGGGGGCTCGGCACTGAAGCTTTCTTT | TRBV5-4 | - | TRBJ1-1 | -
CASSQKAGGALETQYF | TGCGCCAGCAGCCAAAAAGCGGGGGGGGCATTAGAGACCCAGTACTTC | TRBV4-1 | - | TRBJ2-5 | TRBD2
CASSGGLAGQLGTQYF | TGTGCCAGCAGCGGGGGACTAGCGGGGCAACTAGGTACGCAGTATTTT | TRBV9 | - | TRBJ2-3 | TRBD2
CASSGEGQDYEQYF | TGTGCCAGCAGCGGAGAGGGACAGGACTACGAGCAGTACTTC | TRBV5-6 | few | TRBJ2-7 | TRBD1
CATSWLADQETQYF | TGTGCCACTTCCTGGCTAGCGGACCAAGAGACCCAGTACTTC | TRBV13 | - | TRBJ2-5 | TRBD2
CASSASGKSYEQYF | TGTGCCAGCAGTGCTAGCGGTAAATCCTACGAGCAGTACTTC | TRBV6-5 | - | TRBJ2-7 | TRBD2
CASSFTGGRTEAFF | TGCGCCAGCAGCTTCACAGGGGGTAGAACTGAAGCTTTCTTT | TRBV5-1 | - | TRBJ1-1 | TRBD1
CASSTRTGSDAEAFF | TGTGCCAGCAGTACCCGGACAGGGTCGGACGCTGAAGCTTTCTTT | TRBV27 | once | TRBJ1-1 | TRBD1
CASTTTRGEGAFF | TGTGCCAGCACCACCACTCGAGGGGAGGGAGCTTTCTTT | TRBV6-1 | - | TRBJ1-1 | -
CASSSGLAGGPNTGELFF | TGCGCCAGCAGCTCCGGACTAGCGGGGGGCCCGAACACCGGGGAGCTGTTTTTT | TRBV5-1 | - | TRBJ2-2 | TRBD2
CASSPLGGNQETQYF | TGTGCCAGTAGCCCTCTAGGCGGCAACCAAGAGACCCAGTACTTC | TRBV19 | - | TRBJ2-5 | -
CASSLDPPWDRGIRSGNTIYF | TGTGCCAGCAGCTTAGACCCCCCCTGGGACAGGGGTATCCGCTCTGGAAACACCATATATTTT | TRBV7-8 | - | TRBJ1-3 | TRBD1
CASSYWSKDSEAFF | TGTGCCAGCAGTTACTGGTCTAAGGACTCTGAAGCTTTCTTT | TRBV6-5 | - | TRBJ1-1 | -
CASSPSPIYEQYF | TGTGCCAGCTCACCCTCCCCTATCTACGAGCAGTACTTC | TRBV18 | - | TRBJ2-7 | -
CASSLFIAGTNTEAFF | TGCGCCAGCAGCTTGTTCATCGCGGGGACCAACACTGAAGCTTTCTTT | TRBV5-1 | - | TRBJ1-1 | -
CASSFLGQGAGEQYF | TGCGCCAGCAGCTTTTTAGGACAGGGGGCCGGGGAGCAGTACTTC | TRBV5-1 | - | TRBJ2-7 | TRBD1
CASSWSSGNQPQHF | TGTGCCAGCAGTTGGTCAAGCGGCAATCAGCCCCAGCATTTT | TRBV27 | few | TRBJ1-5 | -
CASSVTGDSSYEQYF | TGTGCCAGCAGTGTTACAGGAGACAGCTCCTACGAGCAGTACTTC | TRBV25-1 | - | TRBJ2-7 | -
CASSTDRGGETQYF | TGTGCCAGCAGCACCGACAGGGGTGGGGAGACCCAGTACTTC | TRBV5-4 | - | TRBJ2-5 | TRBD1
CASSVAVVVPGVNTEAFF | TGTGCCAGCAGCGTAGCGGTTGTCGTTCCGGGGGTGAACACTGAAGCTTTCTTT | TRBV9 | - | TRBJ1-1 | -
CASSVQGLENYEQYF | TGTGCCAGCAGTGTACAGGGATTAGAAAACTACGAGCAGTACTTC | TRBV6-1 | few | TRBJ2-7 | -
CASSSAGGRTDTQYF | TGTGCCAGCAGCTCGGCAGGGGGGCGGACAGATACGCAGTATTTT | TRBV5-6 | - | TRBJ2-3 | -
CASKRRMGLPSNTEAFF | TGTGCCAGCAAACGGCGTATGGGGCTACCTTCGAACACTGAAGCTTTCTTT | TRBV28 | - | TRBJ1-1 | -
CASSSGVRETQYF | TGTGCCAGTAGTAGCGGGGTTAGGGAGACCCAGTACTTC | TRBV19 | - | TRBJ2-5 | -
CASSDRDRDSGNTIYF | TGTGCCAGCAGCGACCGGGACAGAGACTCTGGAAACACCATATATTTT | TRBV7-9 | - | TRBJ1-3 | TRBD1
CASSPGQGFTGELFF | TGCGCCAGCAGCCCGGGACAGGGCTTCACCGGGGAGCTGTTTTTT | TRBV5-1 | - | TRBJ2-2 | TRBD1
CATRDGQGRTNTGELFF | TGCGCCACCCGCGACGGACAGGGGAGAACTAACACCGGGGAGCTATTTTTT | TRBV5-1 | - | TRBJ2-2 | TRBD1
CASSYSLSLNEQFF | TGTGCCAGCAGTTACTCGCTGAGCCTTAATGAGCAGTTCTTC | TRBV6-5 | - | TRBJ2-1 | -
CASSLGQGAYEQYF | TGCGCCAGCAGCTTGGGACAGGGGGCTTACGAGCAGTACTTC | TRBV5-1 | - | TRBJ2-7 | TRBD1
CAISGISKTSSYEQYF | TGTGCCATCAGTGGAATTAGCAAAACTAGCTCCTACGAGCAGTACTTC | TRBV10-3 | - | TRBJ2-7 | -
CASSLGQVNTEAFF | TGTGCCAGCAGCTTGGGACAGGTGAACACTGAAGCTTTCTTT | TRBV7-8 | few | TRBJ1-1 | TRBD1
CASSLGWAGKNTEAFF | TGTGCCAGCAGCTTGGGGTGGGCCGGAAAGAACACTGAAGCTTTCTTT | TRBV5-5 | - | TRBJ1-1 | -
CASSLALSSNQPQHF | TGTGCCAGCAGCTTGGCTTTATCGAGCAATCAGCCCCAGCATTTT | TRBV5-5 | - | TRBJ1-5 | -
CASSTSGLQETQYF | TGTGCCAGCAGCACTTCGGGACTCCAAGAGACCCAGTACTTC | TRBV9 | - | TRBJ2-5 | -